The entry below gives a single T cell receptor (beta chain) sequence along with its context. This sample was taken from a study of control samples from healthy donors and cancer patients. Germline CDR1 MNHEY, CDR2 SVGAGI. This CDR3 is built from 14 residues. The V and J ends lost 2 bases and 7 bases respectively, with 14 bases between them. The repertoire was sequenced with immunoSEQ multiplex PCR; TCRdb's copy has only in-frame clones and lacks some. The sample lists over 100,000 clones, 80% to 95% occurring once. V and J are TRBV6-5 and TRBJ1-1; unclear D gene. The clonotype originates from a man aged 35-49 years in good health. Material for sequencing was blood. The chain's CDR3 is CASSYRPSSGEAFF. Written as DNA, the CDR3 is TGTGCCAGCAGTTACAGACCCTCGAGTGGTGAAGCTTTCTTT.